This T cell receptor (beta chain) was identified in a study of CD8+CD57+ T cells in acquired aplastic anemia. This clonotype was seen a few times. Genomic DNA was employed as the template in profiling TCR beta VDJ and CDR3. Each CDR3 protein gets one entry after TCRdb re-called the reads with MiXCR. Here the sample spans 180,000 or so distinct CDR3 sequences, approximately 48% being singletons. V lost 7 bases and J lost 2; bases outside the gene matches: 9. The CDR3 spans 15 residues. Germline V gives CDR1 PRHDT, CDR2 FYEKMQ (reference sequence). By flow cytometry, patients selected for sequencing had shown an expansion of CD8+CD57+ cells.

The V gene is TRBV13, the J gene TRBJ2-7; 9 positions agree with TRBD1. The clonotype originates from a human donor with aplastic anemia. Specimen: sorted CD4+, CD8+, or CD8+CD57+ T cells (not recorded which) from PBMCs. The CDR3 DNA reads TGTGCCAGCACCGAGTGGGACAGGGACCCCTACGAGCAGTACTTC. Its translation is CASTEWDRDPYEQYF.